Following are 25 T cell receptor beta chains from one sample sequenced in a study of PD-L1 blockade in urothelial cancer. The method was immunoSEQ multiplex PCR; TCRdb's version includes in-frame clones alone and lacks a portion of them. The sample lists about 72,000 clones, about 86% seen once, with about 15% in the top ten. As to time point: pretreatment peripheral blood. The sample was PBMCs, taken around atezolizumab (anti-PD-L1) treatment. The origin of the receptors is a man between 60 and 75 years old with urothelial cancer.

The count of this clone is one. This sample also contains other DNA sequences that code for the same CDR3. The rearrangement uses TRBV11-2 and TRBJ2-7, with D possibly being TRBD2 (6 bases). Germline V CDR1 and CDR2: SGHAT, FQNNGV. This CDR3 comprises 14 residues. Trimming left V 2 bases short and J 1 base short, with 9 bases between. As DNA, the CDR3 is TGTGCCAGCAGCTTATCAGGGACTTCCTACGAGCAGTACTTC. Translating gives CASSLSGTSYEQYF.

This clone showed up just once. The junction and the germline gene differ at one end; a read error may be behind it. The rearrangement joins TRBV5-4 to TRBJ1-1; a possible D gene is TRBD1 (6 bases). Germline CDR1 is SGHNT and CDR2 is YYREEE (reference sequence). CDR3 size: 15 residues. Here the CDR3 reads CANSFGGAWGTEAFF. The DNA for the CDR3 is TGTGCCAACAGCTTCGGGGGGGCCTGGGGGACTGAAGCTTTCTTT.

The rearrangement links TRBV4-1 to TRBJ1-3; TRBD1 aligns across 7 bases. Germline CDR1 and CDR2: MGHRA and YSYEKL. Trimming removed 1 base from V and 7 bases from J; junction bases left unmatched: 7. The length of the CDR3 is 15 residues. CDR3 sequence: CASSQGRARGNTIYF. The CDR3 DNA sequence: TGCGCCAGCAGCCAAGGACGGGCCAGGGGGAACACCATATATTTT.

V and J are TRBV7-8 and TRBJ1-4, with D uncertain. V dropped 5 bases and J dropped 8 bases, with 15 bases sitting between them. The CDR3 runs to 14 residues. Germline CDR1 reads SGHVS; CDR2 reads FQNEAQ. The DNA for the CDR3 is TGTGCCAGCAGCCCAGACATGCACGAGGAAAAACTGTTTTTT. Amino acid sequence: CASSPDMHEEKLFF. The variable domain in full, with the rest retrieved from reference TRBV7-8 and TRBJ1-4, is GAGVSQSPRYKVAKRGQDVALRCDPISGHVSLFWYQQALGQGPEFLTYFQNEAQLDKSGLPSDRFFAERPEGSVSTLKIQRTQQEDSAVYLCASSPDMHEEKLFFGSGTQLSVL.

The genes are TRBV5-1 and TRBJ2-5, with 8 bases fitting TRBD2. The germline gives CDR1 SGHRS, CDR2 YFSETQ. V shed 0 bases, J shed 5 bases, and the junction held 12 bases outside the gene matches. CDR3 length: 17 amino acids. Here the CDR3 DNA reads TGCGCCAGCAGCTTGGAGGGGGTTAGCGGGGTGGCCGAGACCCAGTACTTC. Translating gives CASSLEGVSGVAETQYF.

The V call is TRBV6-5, the J call TRBJ1-5; no clear D. V was shortened by 0 bases and J by 3 bases, with 9 bases between the two germline ends. CDR3 length equals 15 residues. CDR1 MNHEY and CDR2 SVGAGI come from the germline V gene. The CDR3 DNA is TGTGCCAGCAGTTACTCGAGAAGCCCCAATCAGCCCCAGCATTTT. Its translation: CASSYSRSPNQPQHF.

The rearrangement links TRBV27 to TRBJ2-2; weak D call: TRBD2 (5 bases). Germline V CDR1 and CDR2: MNHEY, SMNVEV (reference sequence). This CDR3 is 18 amino acids long. The germline V and J ends were trimmed by 0 bases and 4 bases, with 18 bases remaining between them. The CDR3 sequence is CASSLSSLRLAGTGELFF. CDR3 coding DNA: TGTGCCAGCAGTTTATCGAGCCTACGGCTAGCAGGCACCGGGGAGCTGTTTTTT.

The genes are TRBV11-2 and TRBJ2-3; 9 bases are a match to TRBD2. V lost 1 base and J lost 6; bases outside the gene matches: 8. The CDR3 is 16 residues long. The V gene's germline CDR1 is SGHAT and CDR2 FQNNGV. CDR3 sequence (DNA): TGTGCCAGCAGCTTAGGCGGTAGCGGGGGAACGGATACGCAGTATTTT. Amino acids: CASSLGGSGGTDTQYF.

V is TRBV13 and J is TRBJ2-7, with 12 nucleotides matching TRBD2. Germline CDR1 PRHDT, CDR2 FYEKMQ (reference sequence). The CDR3 consists of 16 residues. With 0 bases clipped from V and 3 bases from J, the junction kept 3 bases outside the gene matches. The DNA of the CDR3 is TGTGCCAGCAGCTTAGGTCTAGCGGGGGGGCACTACGAGCAGTACTTC. It specifies CASSLGLAGGHYEQYF. The variable domain in full, with the rest retrieved from reference TRBV13 and TRBJ2-7, is AAGVIQSPRHLIKEKRETATLKCYPIPRHDTVYWYQQGPGQDPQFLISFYEKMQSDKGSIPDRFSAQQFSDYHSELNMSSLELGDSALYFCASSLGLAGGHYEQYFGPGTRLTVT.

The chain is built from TRBV5-5 and TRBJ2-1, with 8 bases matching TRBD1. The CDR3 has 14 residues. Germline CDR1 is SGHKS and CDR2 is YYEKEE (reference sequence). V was pared by 6 bases and J by 3 bases, with 5 bases of the junction left unmatched. The CDR3 sequence is CASTDGQGYNEQFF. DNA of the CDR3: TGTGCCAGCACCGACGGACAGGGCTACAATGAGCAGTTCTTC.

The rearrangement links TRBV29-1 to TRBJ1-2; 8 bases map to TRBD1. V was pared by 6 bases and J by 2 bases, with 5 bases of the junction left unmatched. The germline V gene has CDR1 SQVTM and CDR2 ANQGSEA. This CDR3 spans 13 amino acids. CDR3 amino acids: CSVDWTGNYGYTF. CDR3 coding DNA: TGCAGCGTAGATTGGACAGGGAACTATGGCTACACCTTC.

This sequence joins TRBV7-9 and TRBJ1-1; possible D gene TRBD1, 6 bases. Germline CDR1 and CDR2: SEHNR and FQNEAQ (reference sequence). The CDR3 has 12 residues. The V end was cut by 4 bases, the J end by 7 bases, with 10 bases between. The CDR3 region has the DNA TGTGCCAGCAGCTACAACAGGGATGAAGCTTTCTTT. Amino acids: CASSYNRDEAFF.

Notes on this clone: Germline and junction disagree at one end, which may indicate a read error. The chain couples TRBV7-7 to TRBJ2-7; TRBD1 is a possible D gene (5 bases). The CDR3 contains 13 residues. Germline V lookup: CDR1 SSHAT, CDR2 FNYEAQ (reference sequence). CDR3 sequence (DNA): TGTGCTAGCAGCTTAGACAGAAACAACGAGCAGTACTTC. The encoded protein is CASSLDRNNEQYF.

This chain joins TRBV4-2 and TRBJ2-1, with 10 positions matching TRBD1. V gave up 1 base and J gave up 4 bases; unmatched junction bases: 4. CDR1 is LGHNA and CDR2 is YNFKEQ in the germline V gene. CDR3 length: 16 residues. Written as DNA, the CDR3 is TGTGCCAGCAGCCAAGCCGGGGGACAGGGGTACAATGAGCAGTTCTTC. Protein: CASSQAGGQGYNEQFF.

The chain is built from TRBV7-9 and TRBJ2-7; TRBD1 is a possible D gene (5 bases). Germline V lookup: CDR1 SEHNR, CDR2 FQNEAQ (reference sequence). This CDR3 comprises 14 residues. V was shortened by 5 bases and J by 7 bases, with 18 bases between the two germline ends. The CDR3 bases are TGTGCCAGCAGCCCATCGACAGTCCCGGAGGAGCAGTACTTC. Encoded protein: CASSPSTVPEEQYF.

The chain carries TRBV7-8 and TRBJ2-3; no clear D. Germline lookup yields CDR1 SGHVS and CDR2 FQNEAQ. The CDR3 contains 14 residues. The germline V and J ends were trimmed by 6 bases and 4 bases, with 14 bases remaining between them. This CDR3 is CASRREKSPDTQYF. CDR3 nucleotides: TGTGCCAGCAGACGAGAGAAAAGTCCAGATACGCAGTATTTT. The variable domain in full, with the rest retrieved from reference TRBV7-8 and TRBJ2-3, is GAGVSQSPRYKVAKRGQDVALRCDPISGHVSLFWYQQALGQGPEFLTYFQNEAQLDKSGLPSDRFFAERPEGSVSTLKIQRTQQEDSAVYLCASRREKSPDTQYFGPGTRLTVL.

J is TRBJ2-5 and V is TRBV18, with 7 bases matching TRBD1. The CDR3 runs to 15 residues. Germline values: CDR1 KGHSH, CDR2 LQKENI. The trim removed 3 bases at V and 0 bases at J, leaving 4 bases unmatched. CDR3 coding DNA: TGTGCCAGCTCACCGCCGACAGGGAACCAAGAGACCCAGTACTTC. Its protein is CASSPPTGNQETQYF.

The chain uses TRBV5-5 and TRBJ1-4; TRBD1 might be the D (5 bases). The CDR3 sequence is 14 residues long. Germline-derived CDR1 and CDR2 are SGHKS and YYEKEE (reference sequence). V dropped 5 bases and J dropped 8 bases, with 16 bases sitting between them. The CDR3 spells CASSFGDSEEKLFF. DNA of the CDR3: TGTGCCAGCAGTTTCGGTGACAGTGAAGAAAAACTGTTTTTT.

The chain recombines TRBV19 with TRBJ1-1, with 9 bases that match TRBD1. Germline V lookup: CDR1 LNHDA, CDR2 SQIVND (reference sequence). V lost 7 bases to trimming and J lost 4 bases; unmatched junction nucleotides: 10. The CDR3 loop spans 15 amino acids. CDR3 region: CASKLAGTGTTEAFF. DNA of the CDR3: TGTGCCAGTAAGTTGGCAGGGACAGGGACCACTGAAGCTTTCTTT.

The CDR3: CASSFTSTSTDTQYF. The CDR3 bases are TGTGCCAGCAGCTTTACTAGCACTAGCACAGATACGCAGTATTTT. The rearrangement joins TRBV11-2 to TRBJ2-3; D is possibly TRBD2 (6 bases). Germline V gene data show CDR1 as SGHAT and CDR2 as FQNNGV. The CDR3 sequence is 15 residues long. With 3 bases removed from V and 0 bases from J, the gap between germline ends came to 10 bases.

The chain recombines TRBV10-1 with TRBJ2-7, with a weak D call TRBD1 (6 bases). From germline, CDR1 is WNHNN and CDR2 SYGVQD (reference sequence). The V gene lost 3 bases and the J gene lost 3 bases, with 9 bases spanning the gap. This CDR3 is 13 amino acids long. This CDR3 is CASSEGQIYEQYF. The CDR3 DNA reads as TGCGCCAGCAGTGAAGGACAGATCTACGAGCAGTACTTC.

V gene TRBV2 combines with J gene TRBJ1-4; D perhaps matches TRBD1 (5 bases). Germline-derived CDR1 and CDR2 are SNHLY and FYNNEI. V lost 6 bases and J lost 8, with 19 bases in between. This CDR3 spans 15 amino acids. CDR3 sequence reads: CASRNQGSYGEKLFF. Here the CDR3 DNA reads TGTGCCAGCAGGAACCAGGGCTCGTATGGGGAAAAACTGTTTTTT. Full variable domain (remainder filled in from reference TRBV2 and TRBJ1-4): EPEVTQTPSHQVTQMGQEVILRCVPISNHLYFYWYRQILGQKVEFLVSFYNNEISEKSEIFDDQFSVERPDGSNFTLKIRSTKLEDSAMYFCASRNQGSYGEKLFFGSGTQLSVL.

The chain links TRBV6-6 to TRBJ1-2; D is perhaps TRBD1 (5 bases). The V end lost 6 bases, the J end lost 0 bases, and 11 bases lay between the germline ends. Germline V lookup: CDR1 MNHNY, CDR2 SVGAGI (reference sequence). This CDR3 is built from 14 residues. CDR3: CASSLGTANYGYTF. In nucleotides, the CDR3 is TGTGCCAGCAGCCTCGGGACTGCTAACTATGGCTACACCTTC.

A single count supports this clone. The chain joins TRBV5-1 to TRBJ2-7; 12 nucleotides align to TRBD2. The CDR3 length is 16 residues. Germline V gives CDR1 SGHRS, CDR2 YFSETQ. V was clipped by 3 bases and J by 2 bases; unmatched bases: 6. CDR3 nucleotide sequence: TGCGCCAGCAGCTCGTCTAGCGGGGGGGTTACCTACGAGCAGTACTTC. Protein sequence: CASSSSSGGVTYEQYF.

This clone has only a few counts. V is TRBV7-6 and J is TRBJ2-7; TRBD2 is a possible D gene (6 bases). The CDR3 spans 13 residues. Trimming shortened V by 4 bases and J by 3 bases, and 10 bases separated the two germline ends. The germline gives CDR1 SGHVS, CDR2 FNYEAQ. This CDR3 reads CASSSRRDYEQYF. The DNA of the CDR3 is TGTGCCAGCAGCTCGCGGAGGGACTACGAGCAGTACTTC.